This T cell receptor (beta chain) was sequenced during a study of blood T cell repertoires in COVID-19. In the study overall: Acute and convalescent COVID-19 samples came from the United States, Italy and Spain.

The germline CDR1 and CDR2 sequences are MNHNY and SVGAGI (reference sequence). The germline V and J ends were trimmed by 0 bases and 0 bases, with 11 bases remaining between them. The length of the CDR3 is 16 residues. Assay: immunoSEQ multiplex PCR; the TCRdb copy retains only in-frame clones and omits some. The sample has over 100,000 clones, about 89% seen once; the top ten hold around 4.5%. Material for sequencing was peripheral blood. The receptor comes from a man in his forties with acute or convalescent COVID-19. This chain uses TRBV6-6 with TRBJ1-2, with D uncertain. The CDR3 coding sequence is TGTGCCAGCAGTTACTCGACAACTGCCACTAACTATGGCTACACCTTC. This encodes CASSYSTTATNYGYTF.